Listed below are T cell receptor beta chains from one sample, sequenced in a study of human T cells and chemical hapten exposure. MiXCR, run by TCRdb on the RACE reads, gives a single entry per CDR3 protein. This table has about 80,000 distinct CDR3 sequences, around 13% appearing once. The starting material was whole blood, obtained in connection with sensitization to the hapten diphenylcyclopropenone (DPC). All receptors derive from a woman in her fifties or sixties with alopecia areata. Some clones in this sample may be carry-over from other donors' samples. CDR3s include the opening cysteine and the closing phenylalanine or tryptophan. The order of the fields is clone size, J gene, V gene, D gene, CDR3 DNA, CDR3 protein. A D gene is named only where the DNA matches it firmly. The size field is filled for only some rows; it gives once, few, many or a size class.

.	TRBJ2-6	TRBV11-3	.	TGTGCCAGCAGCCCGGCAGGCGGGACTGCTGGGGCCAACGTCCTGACTTTC	CASSPAGGTAGANVLTF
few	TRBJ2-3	TRBV18	.	TGTGCCAGCTCAATGGGCCTCACAGATACGCAGTATTTT	CASSMGLTDTQYF
.	TRBJ1-1	TRBV12-3/TRBV12-4	.	TGTGCCAGCAGGAGACGGACCGGCACTGAAGCTTTCTTT	CASRRRTGTEAFF
.	TRBJ2-3	TRBV20-1	TRBD2	TGCAGTGCCGGAGGACTAGCGGGAACAGATACGCAGTATTTT	CSAGGLAGTDTQYF
.	TRBJ2-2	TRBV7-2	TRBD2	TGTGCCAGCAGCTTAGTCCCTAGCGGGAACACCGGGGAGCTGTTTTTT	CASSLVPSGNTGELFF
.	TRBJ2-3	TRBV7-2	TRBD1	TGTGCCAGCAGCTTAGTTACCGGGACAGGGGGCACAGATACGCAGTATTTT	CASSLVTGTGGTDTQYF
.	TRBJ2-7	TRBV12-3/TRBV12-4	.	TGTGCCAGCAGATCCTCTCGGGGTTCCTACGAGCAGTACTTC	CASRSSRGSYEQYF
few	TRBJ2-7	TRBV11-2	TRBD2	TGTGCCAGCAGCCGCTTTACTAGCGGGGGATCCTACGAGCAGTACTTC	CASSRFTSGGSYEQYF
.	TRBJ2-5	TRBV29-1	.	TGCAGCGTTGAAGAGGGCGAGACCCAGTACTTC	CSVEEGETQYF
few	TRBJ1-1	TRBV7-9	TRBD1	TGTGCCAGCAGCTTGGAAGGGGGCGCTTACACTGAAGCTTTCTTT	CASSLEGGAYTEAFF
.	TRBJ2-7	TRBV3-1	.	TGTGCCAGCAGCCAAGGCAGCCAGGTCCCCGAGCAGTACTTC	CASSQGSQVPEQYF
few	TRBJ1-2	TRBV14	.	TGTGCCAGCAGCCCCCGTGGTACAGCAACAGGGAGTGGCTACACCTTC	CASSPRGTATGSGYTF
.	TRBJ2-1	TRBV24-1	TRBD1	TGTGCCACCAGTGATTCGATCGGGACAGGCCTTGAGCAGTTCTTC	CATSDSIGTGLEQFF
.	TRBJ2-4	TRBV6-5	.	TGTGCCAGCTACGAAAACAAAAACATTCAGTACTTC	CASYENKNIQYF
.	TRBJ2-7	TRBV3-1	TRBD2	TGTGCCAGCAGCCGCGGGAGGTACTCCGGCGAGCAGTACTTC	CASSRGRYSGEQYF
.	TRBJ1-3	TRBV9	.	TGTGCCAGCAGCATAGATATGTTGGGAGGAAACACCATATATTTT	CASSIDMLGGNTIYF
.	TRBJ1-3	TRBV30	.	TGTGCCTGGAGCCCGGGGGCGAACTCTGGAAACACCATATATTTT	CAWSPGANSGNTIYF
.	TRBJ1-4	TRBV5-1	TRBD1	TGCGCCAGCAGCTGGGGGACAGGGTTCGAAAAACTGTTTTTT	CASSWGTGFEKLFF
.	TRBJ2-3	TRBV7-9	.	TGTGCCAGCAGGTCGGGCCTCACAGATACGCAGTATTTT	CASRSGLTDTQYF
few	TRBJ2-1	TRBV2	TRBD2	TGTGCCAGCAGTGAATACCGGGAGGTGCAGTTCTTC	CASSEYREVQFF
.	TRBJ2-1	TRBV21-1	.	TGTGCCAGCACCAACGTGGCTAGCGGGAGAGGATACAATGAGCAGTTCTTC	CASTNVASGRGYNEQFF
many	TRBJ1-1	TRBV29-1	TRBD1	TGCAGCGTCGCAAGACAGGGGCTCGCTGAAGCTTTCTTT	CSVARQGLAEAFF
.	TRBJ1-2	TRBV20-1	.	TGCAGTGCAATAGGGCACTATGGCTACACCTTC	CSAIGHYGYTF
.	TRBJ2-5	TRBV4-3	.	TGCGCCAGCAGCCAAGAGGGAACAGTAGAGACCCAGTACTTC	CASSQEGTVETQYF
.	TRBJ2-3	TRBV12-3/TRBV12-4	.	TGTGCCAGCAGTTTAGACCGCGGTGGACTCCTCCACACAGATACGCAGTATTTT	CASSLDRGGLLHTDTQYF
.	TRBJ2-7	TRBV20-1	.	TGCAGTGCTAGCGTCGCAGCGAACGAGCAGTACTTC	CSASVAANEQYF
few	TRBJ2-5	TRBV6-5	TRBD2	TGTGCCAGCAGTTACGCGGGGCCAGCGGGAGTAGAGACCCAGTACTTC	CASSYAGPAGVETQYF
.	TRBJ2-3	TRBV2	TRBD1	TGTGCCAGCAGTCCCGACAGGGCCTCGTCCACAGATACGCAGTATTTT	CASSPDRASSTDTQYF
.	TRBJ2-1	TRBV5-1	.	TGCGCCAGCAGCTTGGTACGGGGGGCCAATGAGCAGTTCTTC	CASSLVRGANEQFF
once	TRBJ1-1	TRBV7-2	.	TGTGCCAGCAGCTTACGAGAAATCACTGAAGCTTTCTTT	CASSLREITEAFF
medium-sized	TRBJ2-7	TRBV18	TRBD2	TGTGCCAGCTCACCCCGGACTAGCGGTGCCTACGAGCAGTACTTC	CASSPRTSGAYEQYF
many	TRBJ2-5	TRBV6-2/TRBV6-3	TRBD2	TGTGCCAGCAGCTCCCGACCGGGAGGGCCGGGAGAGACCCAGTACTTC	CASSSRPGGPGETQYF
.	TRBJ2-3	TRBV27	.	TGTGCCAGCAGTTTATCTGGCACAGATACGCAGTATTTT	CASSLSGTDTQYF
.	TRBJ2-7	TRBV2	TRBD1	TGTGCCAGCAGTGTCGTTCGGACAGGGTCCTACGAGCAGTACTTC	CASSVVRTGSYEQYF
few	TRBJ2-1	TRBV4-2	.	TGTGCCAGCAGCCACGCCAGCTTGAGGGAGCGGTACAATGAGCAGTTCTTC	CASSHASLRERYNEQFF
.	TRBJ1-4	TRBV7-2	.	TGTGCCAGCAGCTTAGTGGCAGACGAAAAACTGTTTTTT	CASSLVADEKLFF
few	TRBJ2-7	TRBV7-2	.	TGTGCCAGCAGCCTACCCTCCTACGAGCAGTACTTC	CASSLPSYEQYF
.	TRBJ2-3	TRBV9	.	TGTGCCAGCAGCGCCGACCTATTTACGCAGTATTTT	CASSADLFTQYF
many	TRBJ2-7	TRBV7-9	.	TGTGCCAGCAGCTTAGAACAGGGAAGGCAGTACTTC	CASSLEQGRQYF
few	TRBJ1-1	TRBV29-1	TRBD1	TGCAGCGTCTATCCCGGGACAGGGGGCCGCACTGAAGCTTTCTTT	CSVYPGTGGRTEAFF
many	TRBJ1-2	TRBV11-2	TRBD1	TGTGCCAGCAGCTTCGGAGGACAGGGGGCGCGACGAGGCTATGGCTACACCTTC	CASSFGGQGARRGYGYTF
.	TRBJ2-6	TRBV12-3/TRBV12-4	.	TGTGCCAGCAGTCGTGGACAGTCTGGGGCCAACGTCCTGACTTTC	CASSRGQSGANVLTF
.	TRBJ1-2	TRBV5-5	.	TGTGCCAGCAGCTTCCAGGGAGACTATGGCTACACCTTC	CASSFQGDYGYTF
.	TRBJ1-5	TRBV7-9	.	TGTGCCAGCAGCTTAGGGGACACTAATCAGCCCCAGCATTTT	CASSLGDTNQPQHF
many	TRBJ2-1	TRBV7-2	TRBD1	TGTGCCAGCAGCTTAATAGTCGGGACAGACAATGAGCAGTTCTTC	CASSLIVGTDNEQFF
.	TRBJ2-2	TRBV10-1	.	TGCGCCAGCAGTGACCCAGCCGGGGAGCTGTTTTTT	CASSDPAGELFF
few	TRBJ2-5	TRBV7-2	.	TGTGCCAGCGCCAACGCGGGGAAAGAGACCCAGTACTTC	CASANAGKETQYF
few	TRBJ1-4	TRBV3-1	TRBD1	TGTGCCAGCAGCCCTACCGGGACAGGGGTTGAAAAACTGTTTTTT	CASSPTGTGVEKLFF
few	TRBJ2-1	TRBV5-1	.	TGCGCCAGCAGCTTGGTGGTTGGAGGGAGCCGCAATGAGCAGTTCTTC	CASSLVVGGSRNEQFF
.	TRBJ1-6	TRBV21-1	.	TGTGCCAGCAGGGTGGAGGATCTCAGCTCCTATAATTCACCCCTCCACTTT	CASRVEDLSSYNSPLHF
.	TRBJ1-4	TRBV16	.	TGTGCCAGCAGCCAATTCAAAGGGAATGAAAAACTGTTTTTT	CASSQFKGNEKLFF
.	TRBJ1-4	TRBV29-1	.	TGCAGCGTTGTTAGTTCGATCCAAGGGGAAAAACTGTTTTTT	CSVVSSIQGEKLFF
few	TRBJ1-5	TRBV18	TRBD1	TGTGCCAGCTCACCGGAAGGGGGCGCAAATCAGCCCCAGCATTTT	CASSPEGGANQPQHF
.	TRBJ2-1	TRBV14	TRBD2	TGTGCCAGCAGCCAAGGCTTGATAGCGGGAGACGAGCAGTTCTTC	CASSQGLIAGDEQFF
.	TRBJ2-3	TRBV4-3	.	TGCGCCAGCAGCCGAGACACGTTAGGCACAGATACGCAGTATTTT	CASSRDTLGTDTQYF
few	TRBJ1-4	TRBV7-9	.	TGTGCCAGCAGCTTAGGGACCAGAGGGGACACTAATGAAAAACTGTTTTTT	CASSLGTRGDTNEKLFF
many	TRBJ2-7	TRBV28	.	TGTGCCAGCAGCCGACCCCGAGCCCCCTACGAGCAGTACTTC	CASSRPRAPYEQYF
many	TRBJ1-4	TRBV29-1	TRBD1	TGCAGCGCCGGGGGGACAGCCGGTTTAAGAAATGAAAAACTGTTTTTT	CSAGGTAGLRNEKLFF
few	TRBJ1-1	TRBV29-1	.	TGCAGCGGAAGGGAAAACACTGAAGCTTTCTTT	CSGRENTEAFF